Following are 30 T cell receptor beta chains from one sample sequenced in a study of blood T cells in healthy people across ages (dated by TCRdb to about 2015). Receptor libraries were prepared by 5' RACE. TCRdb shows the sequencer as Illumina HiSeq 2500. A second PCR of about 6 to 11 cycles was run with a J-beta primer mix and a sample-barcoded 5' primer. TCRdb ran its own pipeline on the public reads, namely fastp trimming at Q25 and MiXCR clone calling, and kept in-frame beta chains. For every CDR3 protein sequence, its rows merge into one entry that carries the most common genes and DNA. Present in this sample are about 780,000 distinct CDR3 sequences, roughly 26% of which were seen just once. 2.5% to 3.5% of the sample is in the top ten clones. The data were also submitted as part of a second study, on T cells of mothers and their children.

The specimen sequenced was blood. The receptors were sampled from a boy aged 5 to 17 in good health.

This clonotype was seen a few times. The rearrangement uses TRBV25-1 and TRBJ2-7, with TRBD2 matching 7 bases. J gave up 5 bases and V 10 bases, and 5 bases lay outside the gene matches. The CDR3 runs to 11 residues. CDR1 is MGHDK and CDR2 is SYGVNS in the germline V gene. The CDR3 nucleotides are TGTGCCACCGCCCGGGGGGACGAGCAGTACTTC. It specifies CATARGDEQYF.

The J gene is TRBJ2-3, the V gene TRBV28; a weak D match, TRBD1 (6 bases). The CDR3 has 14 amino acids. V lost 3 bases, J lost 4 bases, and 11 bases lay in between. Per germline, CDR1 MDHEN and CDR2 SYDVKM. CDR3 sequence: CASSFGQTPDTQYF. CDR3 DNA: TGTGCCAGCAGTTTTGGACAGACCCCAGATACGCAGTATTTT.

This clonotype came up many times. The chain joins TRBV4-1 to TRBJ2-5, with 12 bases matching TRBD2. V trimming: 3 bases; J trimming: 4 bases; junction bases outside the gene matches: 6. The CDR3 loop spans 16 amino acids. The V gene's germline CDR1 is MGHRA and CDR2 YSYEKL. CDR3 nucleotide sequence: TGCGCCAGCAGCCAGGAAGGACTAGCGGGGTTAGAGACCCAGTACTTC. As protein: CASSQEGLAGLETQYF.

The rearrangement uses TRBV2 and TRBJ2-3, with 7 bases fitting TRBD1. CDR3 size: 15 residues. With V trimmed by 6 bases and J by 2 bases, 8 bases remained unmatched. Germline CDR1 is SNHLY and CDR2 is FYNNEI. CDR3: CASSDPGQNTDTQYF. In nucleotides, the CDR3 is TGTGCCAGCAGCGACCCGGGACAGAACACAGATACGCAGTATTTT.

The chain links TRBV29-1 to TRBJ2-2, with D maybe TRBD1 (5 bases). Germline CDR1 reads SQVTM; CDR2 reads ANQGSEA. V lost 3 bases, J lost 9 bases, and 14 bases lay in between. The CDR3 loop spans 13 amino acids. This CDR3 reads CSVEGQVGRELFF. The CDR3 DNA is TGCAGCGTTGAGGGGCAGGTGGGCAGGGAGCTGTTTTTT.

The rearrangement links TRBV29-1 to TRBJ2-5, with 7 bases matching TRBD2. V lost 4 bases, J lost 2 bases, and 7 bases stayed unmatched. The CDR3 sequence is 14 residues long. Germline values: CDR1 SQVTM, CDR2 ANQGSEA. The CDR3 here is CSVAARGEQETQYF. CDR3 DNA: TGCAGCGTTGCCGCTCGGGGGGAGCAAGAGACCCAGTACTTC.

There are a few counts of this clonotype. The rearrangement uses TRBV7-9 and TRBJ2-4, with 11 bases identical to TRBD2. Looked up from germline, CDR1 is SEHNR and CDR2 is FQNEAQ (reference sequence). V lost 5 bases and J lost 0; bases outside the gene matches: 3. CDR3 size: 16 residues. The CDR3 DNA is TGTGCCAGCAGCACTAGCGGGGGAGTAGCCAAAAACATTCAGTACTTC. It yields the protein CASSTSGGVAKNIQYF.

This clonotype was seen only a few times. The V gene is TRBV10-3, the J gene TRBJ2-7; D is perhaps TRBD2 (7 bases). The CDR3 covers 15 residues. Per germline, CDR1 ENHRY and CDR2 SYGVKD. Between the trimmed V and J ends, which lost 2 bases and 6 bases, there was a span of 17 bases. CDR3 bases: TGTGCCATCAGTGAGCCCTTCGTCCGGGGGGCCGAGCAGTACTTC. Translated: CAISEPFVRGAEQYF.

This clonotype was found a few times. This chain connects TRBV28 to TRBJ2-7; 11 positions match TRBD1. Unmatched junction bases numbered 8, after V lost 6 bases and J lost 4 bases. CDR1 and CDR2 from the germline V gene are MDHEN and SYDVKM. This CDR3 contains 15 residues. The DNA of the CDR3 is TGTGCCAGCAGCCCGGACAGGGGGCGAGGATACGAGCAGTACTTC. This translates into CASSPDRGRGYEQYF.

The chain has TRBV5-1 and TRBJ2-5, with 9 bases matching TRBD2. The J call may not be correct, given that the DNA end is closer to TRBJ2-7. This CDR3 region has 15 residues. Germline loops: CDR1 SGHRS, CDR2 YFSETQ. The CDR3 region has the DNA TGCGCCAGCAGCCAGAGTAGCGGGGGTACCTACGAGCAGTACTTC. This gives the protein CASSQSSGGTYEQYF.

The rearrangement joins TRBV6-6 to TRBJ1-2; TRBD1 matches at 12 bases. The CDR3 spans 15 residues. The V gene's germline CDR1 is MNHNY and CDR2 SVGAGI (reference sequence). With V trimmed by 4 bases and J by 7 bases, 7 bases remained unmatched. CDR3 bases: TGTGCCAGCAGTTGGCCGGGACAGGGGGCAGTTGGCTACACCTTC. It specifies CASSWPGQGAVGYTF.

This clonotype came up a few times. CDR3 DNA: TGCGCCAGCACCCCAGGGGAGGCCTACAATGAGCAGTTCTTC. It is translated as CASTPGEAYNEQFF. The chain uses TRBV5-1 and TRBJ2-5; D may correspond to TRBD1 or TRBD2 (6 bases each). The DNA end is more similar to TRBJ2-1, so the J call may be wrong. Germline values: CDR1 SGHRS, CDR2 YFSETQ. The CDR3 runs to 14 residues.

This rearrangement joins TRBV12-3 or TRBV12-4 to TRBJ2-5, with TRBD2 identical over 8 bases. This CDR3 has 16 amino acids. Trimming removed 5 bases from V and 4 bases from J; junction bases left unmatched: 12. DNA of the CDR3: TGTGCCAGCAGTGCCTTGGGGCGGGGGGATCGAGAGACCCAGTACTTC. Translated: CASSALGRGDRETQYF.

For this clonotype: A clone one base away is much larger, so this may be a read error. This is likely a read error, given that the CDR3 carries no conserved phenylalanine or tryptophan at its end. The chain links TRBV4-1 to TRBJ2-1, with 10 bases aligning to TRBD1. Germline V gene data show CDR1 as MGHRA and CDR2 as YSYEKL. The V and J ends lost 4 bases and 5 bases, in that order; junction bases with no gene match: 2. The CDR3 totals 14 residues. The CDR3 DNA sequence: TGCGCCAGCAGCCCCGGGACAGGGGACAATGAGCAGTTCCTC. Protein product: CASSPGTGDNEQFL.

The CDR3 is CSVETTGEYTEAFF. CDR3 bases: TGCAGCGTCGAAACGACAGGGGAGTACACTGAAGCTTTCTTT. V usage is TRBV29-1 and J usage is TRBJ1-1, with 8 bases fitting TRBD1. There are 14 residues in the CDR3. Germline lookup yields CDR1 SQVTM and CDR2 ANQGSEA. V trimming: 6 bases; J trimming: 3 bases; junction bases outside the gene matches: 9.

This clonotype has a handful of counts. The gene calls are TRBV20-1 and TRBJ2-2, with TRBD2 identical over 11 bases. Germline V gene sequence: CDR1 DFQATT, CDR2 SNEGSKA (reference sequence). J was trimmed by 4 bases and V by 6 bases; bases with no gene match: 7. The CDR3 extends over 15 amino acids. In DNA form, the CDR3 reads TGCAGTGCGGAATACGGGACTAGCGGCACCGGGGAGCTGTTTTTT. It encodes CSAEYGTSGTGELFF.

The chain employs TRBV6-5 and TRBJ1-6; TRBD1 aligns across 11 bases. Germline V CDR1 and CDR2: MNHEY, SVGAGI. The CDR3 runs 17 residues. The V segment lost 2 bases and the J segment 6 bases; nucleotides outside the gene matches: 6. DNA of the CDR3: TGTGCCAGCAGTTACATGGACAGGGGGCGAGGTAATTCACCCCTCCACTTT. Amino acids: CASSYMDRGRGNSPLHF.

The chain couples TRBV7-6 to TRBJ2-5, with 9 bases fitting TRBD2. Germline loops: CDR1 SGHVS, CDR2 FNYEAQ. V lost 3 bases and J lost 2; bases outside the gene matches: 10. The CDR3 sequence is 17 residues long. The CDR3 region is CASSFPGLANIQETQYF. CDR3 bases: TGTGCCAGCAGCTTTCCGGGACTAGCTAACATACAAGAGACCCAGTACTTC.

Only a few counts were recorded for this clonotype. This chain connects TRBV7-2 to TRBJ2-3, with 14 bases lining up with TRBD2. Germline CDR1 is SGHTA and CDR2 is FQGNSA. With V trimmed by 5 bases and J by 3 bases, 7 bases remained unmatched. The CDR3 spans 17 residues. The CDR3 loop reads CASSPRTSGRLTDTQYF. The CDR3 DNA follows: TGTGCCAGCAGCCCGAGGACTAGCGGGAGGTTGACAGATACGCAGTATTTT.

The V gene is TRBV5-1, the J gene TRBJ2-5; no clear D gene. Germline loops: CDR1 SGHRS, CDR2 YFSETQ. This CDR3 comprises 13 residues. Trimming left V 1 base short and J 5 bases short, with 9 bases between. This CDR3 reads CASSLNNPETQYF. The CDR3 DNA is TGCGCCAGCAGCTTGAACAACCCGGAGACCCAGTACTTC.

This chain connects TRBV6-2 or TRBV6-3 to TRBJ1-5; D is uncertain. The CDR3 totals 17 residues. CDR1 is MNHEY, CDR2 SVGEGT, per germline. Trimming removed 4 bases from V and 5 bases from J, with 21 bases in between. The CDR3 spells CASSSQLTLEADQPQHF. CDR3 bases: TGTGCCAGCAGTTCTCAGTTAACCCTAGAAGCGGATCAGCCCCAGCATTTT.

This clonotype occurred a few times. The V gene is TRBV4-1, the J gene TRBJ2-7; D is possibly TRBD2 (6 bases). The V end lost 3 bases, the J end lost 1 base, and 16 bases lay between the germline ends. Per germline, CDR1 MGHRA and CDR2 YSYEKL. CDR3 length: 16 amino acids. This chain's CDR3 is CASSHPPQGLSYEQYF. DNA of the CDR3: TGCGCCAGCAGCCACCCACCTCAGGGACTGTCCTACGAGCAGTACTTC.

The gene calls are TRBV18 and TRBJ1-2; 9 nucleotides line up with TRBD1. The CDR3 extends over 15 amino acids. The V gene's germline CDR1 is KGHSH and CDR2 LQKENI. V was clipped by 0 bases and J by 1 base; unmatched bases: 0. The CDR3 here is CASSPPTGGNYGYTF. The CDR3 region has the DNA TGTGCCAGCTCACCACCGACAGGGGGTAACTATGGCTACACCTTC.

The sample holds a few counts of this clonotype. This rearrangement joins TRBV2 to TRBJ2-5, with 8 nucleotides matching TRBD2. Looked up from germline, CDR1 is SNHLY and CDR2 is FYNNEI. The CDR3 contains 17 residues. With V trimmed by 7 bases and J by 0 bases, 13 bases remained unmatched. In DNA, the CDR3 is TGTGCCAGCACCCCGGGACTAGGACAACCTAACCAAGAGACCCAGTACTTC. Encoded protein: CASTPGLGQPNQETQYF.

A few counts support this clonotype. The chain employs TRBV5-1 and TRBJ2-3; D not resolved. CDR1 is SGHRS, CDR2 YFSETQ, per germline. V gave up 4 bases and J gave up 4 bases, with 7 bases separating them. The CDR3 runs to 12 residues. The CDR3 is CASSPLSDTQYF. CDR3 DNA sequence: TGCGCCAGCAGCCCTCTCTCAGATACGCAGTATTTT.

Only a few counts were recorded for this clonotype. The DNA of the CDR3 is TGTGCCACCCGAGGGGGATGGGCTGAAGCTTTCTTT. It specifies CATRGGWAEAFF. The V gene is TRBV6-2 or TRBV6-3, the J gene TRBJ1-1; the D gene is possibly TRBD1 (6 bases). V was cut by 10 bases and J by 6 bases, with 15 bases left in between. This CDR3 has 12 residues. Germline loops: CDR1 MNHEY, CDR2 SVGEGT.

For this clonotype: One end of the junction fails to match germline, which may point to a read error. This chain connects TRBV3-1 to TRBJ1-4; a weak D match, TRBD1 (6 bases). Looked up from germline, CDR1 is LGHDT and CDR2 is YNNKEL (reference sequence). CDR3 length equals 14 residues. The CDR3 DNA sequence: TGTGCCAGCACCCAAAGGGGGAACGGAGAAGAACTGTTTTTT. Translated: CASTQRGNGEELFF.

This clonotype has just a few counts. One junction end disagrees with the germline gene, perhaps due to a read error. The DNA of the CDR3 is TGCGCCAGCAGCCAAGTTGAGGGGGGGGACTACGAGCAGCACTTC. Translated, it gives CASSQVEGGDYEQHF. V and J are TRBV4-1 and TRBJ2-5, with D possibly TRBD2 on 7 matching bases. Germline CDR1 is MGHRA and CDR2 is YSYEKL. The CDR3 totals 15 residues.

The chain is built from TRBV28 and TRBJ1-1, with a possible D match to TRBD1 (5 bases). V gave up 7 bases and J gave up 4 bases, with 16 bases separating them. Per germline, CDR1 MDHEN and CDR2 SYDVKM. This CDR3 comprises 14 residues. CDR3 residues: CASNPLEGSTEAFF. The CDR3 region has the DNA TGTGCCAGCAATCCTCTCGAGGGGAGCACTGAAGCTTTCTTT.

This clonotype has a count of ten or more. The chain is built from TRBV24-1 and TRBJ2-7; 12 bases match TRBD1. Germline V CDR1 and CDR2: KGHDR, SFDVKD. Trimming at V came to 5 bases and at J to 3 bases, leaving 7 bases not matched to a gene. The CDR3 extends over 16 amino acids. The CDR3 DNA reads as TGTGCCACCAGTGTCGGCGGGACAGGGGGCAACTACGAGCAGTACTTC. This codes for CATSVGGTGGNYEQYF.